Below are 5 T cell receptor beta chains sequenced from a single sample in a study of cytomegalovirus exposure and HLA in healthy donors. PCR was performed using 60 Vbeta and 13 Jbeta primers. Measured with immunoSEQ multiplex PCR; TCRdb has only the in-frame clones, and not every one. The sample contains some 140,000 clones, over 60% of which appear only once. The source material was PBMCs. These TCRs come from a man aged 35-49 years in good health and CMV-seronegative.

The rearrangement links TRBV7-9 to TRBJ2-2; possible D gene TRBD1, 5 bases. The CDR3 runs 15 residues. Trimming cost V 1 base and J 4 bases, with 10 bases left between them. CDR1 is SEHNR, CDR2 FQNEAQ, per germline (reference sequence). The CDR3: CASSLVGAGTGELFF. The CDR3 DNA follows: TGTGCCAGCAGCTTAGTAGGGGCAGGCACCGGGGAGCTGTTTTTT.

This chain uses TRBV7-7 with TRBJ2-3, with D perhaps TRBD1 (5 bases). Germline values: CDR1 SSHAT, CDR2 FNYEAQ (reference sequence). This CDR3 spans 14 amino acids. Trimming left V 0 bases short and J 2 bases short, with 6 bases between. The CDR3 loop is CASSLAGLTDTQYF. CDR3 sequence (DNA): TGTGCCAGCAGCTTAGCGGGGCTCACAGATACGCAGTATTTT.

V and J are TRBV6-5 and TRBJ1-1, with 7 bases lining up with TRBD1. This CDR3 spans 13 amino acids. Germline-derived CDR1 and CDR2 are MNHEY and SVGAGI. V was clipped by 7 bases and J by 0 bases; unmatched bases: 2. This chain's CDR3 is CASKGTVNTEAFF. As DNA, the CDR3 is TGTGCCAGCAAGGGGACAGTGAACACTGAAGCTTTCTTT.

The chain is built from TRBV5-5 and TRBJ1-6; no reliable D call. Germline CDR1 SGHKS, CDR2 YYEKEE (reference sequence). Trimming took off 3 bases at V and 9 bases at J, with 13 bases between the two ends. This CDR3 contains 14 residues. Here the CDR3 reads CASSSGDLSSPLHF. The CDR3 DNA reads TGTGCCAGCAGCTCCGGGGATCTCAGTTCACCCCTCCACTTT.

V is TRBV9 and J is TRBJ2-1, with TRBD2 matching 7 bases. Trimming cost V 0 bases and J 8 bases; bases outside gene matches: 5. CDR3 length: 14 amino acids. Germline CDR1 and CDR2: SGDLS and YYNGEE. Written as DNA, the CDR3 is TGTGCCAGCAGCGTAGCTCCTAGCGGCCATGAGCAGTTCTTC. As protein: CASSVAPSGHEQFF.